The present entry profiles one T cell receptor beta chain with its context. The CDR3 spans 16 residues. The germline V gene encodes CDR1 SEHNR and CDR2 FQNEAQ (reference sequence). Germline trimming cut 2 bases from V and 3 bases from J; bases unmatched to any gene: 5. The data derive from a study of CD8+ T cells in alopecia areata. Treatment in this sample: oral pan-JAK inhibitor, 5-10 mg twice daily. After isolation, RNA underwent reverse transcription to generate cDNA as the sequencing template. This table comes from immunoSEQ multiplex PCR, and its TCRdb copy is limited to in-frame clones, with some not included. This table has more than 140,000 clones, around 86% appearing once.

Source: CD8+ T cells sorted from blood, taken at week 4, from a patient treated with tofacitinib. The sequence derives from a human donor with alopecia areata. The chain has TRBV7-9 and TRBJ2-3, with TRBD2 matching 10 bases. In DNA, the CDR3 is TGTGCCAGCAGCTTAAGAAGCGGGGGGGATACAGATACGCAGTATTTT. Amino acids: CASSLRSGGDTDTQYF.